The following is a TCR beta chain sequence with its context. This clonotype was seen at least ten times. Which antigen it targets is not known. One base away there is no much larger clone; base qualities are not given. These data come from a study of neurological immune-mediated disorders (dated by TCRdb to between 2019 and 2020). With regard to the full study: Using UMI-based sequencing, the study compared peripheral blood TCR-beta repertoires from patients with HTLV-I-associated myelopathy (HAM/TSP), patients with multiple sclerosis, and healthy controls. Alongside PBMC samples, the set of more than 85 TCR-beta libraries contained longitudinal samples, technical triplicates, and paired CD4+ and CD8+ T-cell subsets that had been sorted. The cohort was made up of 60 to 75 subjects, consisting of around 14 HAM/TSP patients, about 35 multiple sclerosis patients and roughly 20 healthy controls. Results the study describes overall, beyond this receptor: No identical CDR3 amino acid sequences were shared among expanded clones across subjects, suggesting private TCR-beta repertoires in all groups. TCR clonal expansion was greatest in HAM/TSP patients and smallest in MS patients, who ranked below even healthy controls.

The healthy controls were volunteers from a blood bank in Maryland, USA. For the unsorted PBMC libraries, 2 million PBMCs were stored in RNAlater at -80 degrees C until RNA extraction and were used to generate the libraries. Peripheral blood was subjected to Ficoll-Hypaque density gradient centrifugation to isolate PBMCs, which were then cryopreserved in liquid nitrogen. CDR1 SEHNR and CDR2 FQNEAQ are derived from the germline V gene (reference sequence). Unmatched junction bases come to 20, with V trimmed by 1 base and J by 7 bases. Measured from the cysteine to the phenylalanine, the CDR3 is 20 residues long. Of the read, only the CDR3 DNA is kept; its 60 bases are in frame from base 1. cDNA was synthesized by template-switch 5'RACE using a primer carrying a 10-nucleotide random unique molecular identifier by which each TCR transcript was tagged. Each sequencing run produced over 160 million TCR-beta sequences covering 15-18 subjects. Total RNA was extracted with the RNeasy kit. TCR-beta VDJ regions were amplified with primers for the TCR constant region and the 5'RACE anchor, using the KAPA Real-time Library Amplification kit. A first PCR added sample indexes and Illumina adaptors, after which a second PCR increased the library yield. After Ampure bead purification, the TCR product of roughly 650 bp was size-selected on a 2% E-gel SizeSelection system. Before pooling, library quality was assessed on a Bioanalyzer, concentration was determined with Qubit, and library quantification was performed with the Kapa Library Quantification kit. An Illumina HiSeq 2500 was used to sequence the libraries paired-end at 2 x 150 bp. To increase sequence diversity, roughly 23-30% phiX was spiked into each library pool. In the authors' own workflow: Quality-filtered reads were processed with the UMI-based MiGEC pipeline, which removed over 75% of raw TCR sequences during error correction. VDJ genes were aligned to IMGT germline references, and clonotypes were defined by unique CDR3 amino acid sequence plus V-J genes. Clonal expansion, Shannon diversity and CDR3 relatedness (CalcPairwiseDistances, ClusterSamples) were evaluated with VDJtools, and phylogenetic trees were built with CLCbio workbench. Using coefficient-of-variation modelling across technical triplicates, the study counted a clone as expanded if it had at least 8 unique UMIs. TCRdb reran the public reads through fastp at Q25 and MiXCR, keeping productive beta chains. Each CDR3 protein gets just one entry, which takes the most common genes and DNA from the rows behind it. TCRdb's processing, not the study's, gives the V and J calls here. This sample is represented by more than 75,000 distinct CDR3 sequences; about 9.4% of them were singletons. The ten largest clones take up 1.8% of the sample.

The origin of this receptor is a man in his forties in good health. The V and J genes are TRBV7-9 and TRBJ2-1, with 9 bases matching TRBD2. Sequenced: PBMCs. The nucleotide sequence is given as TGTGCCAGCAGCTTAGGAGTTAAGCGGGGGGCCCCCAGGGTGCGGAATGAGCAGTTCTTC. Its protein is CASSLGVKRGAPRVRNEQFF.